The 19 T cell receptor beta chains below come from one sample, sequenced in a study of OX40 agonist ivuxolimab in advanced cancers. Sequencing was performed with immunoSEQ multiplex PCR; in TCRdb, only in-frame clones are kept and a portion is missing. The sample lists about 120,000 clones, around 87% occurring once. Sequenced here: CD4+ or CD8+ T cells sorted from blood, sampled in a trial of the OX40 agonist ivuxolimab. These receptors came from an adult with an advanced solid tumor such as melanoma, head and neck, liver or kidney cancer.

The chain recombines TRBV7-2 with TRBJ1-2, with 9 bases lining up with TRBD1. Losses at the gene ends were 4 bases for V and 8 bases for J; bases not matched to a gene: 8. The CDR3 runs to 14 residues. CDR1 is SGHTA, CDR2 FQGNSA, per germline. The CDR3 reads CASSSTQGASGYTF. In DNA, the CDR3 is TGTGCCAGCAGCTCAACACAGGGGGCGTCCGGCTACACCTTC. Combining the CDR3 with reference TRBV7-2 and TRBJ1-2 gives the whole variable domain GAGVSQSPSNKVTEKGKDVELRCDPISGHTALYWYRQSLGQGLEFLIYFQGNSAPDKSGLPSDRFSAERTGGSVSTLTIQRTQQEDSAVYLCASSSTQGASGYTFGSGTRLTVV.

CDR3 protein: CASSNDQIGEQYF. The CDR3 nucleotides are TGTGCCAGTAGTAACGACCAGATCGGCGAGCAGTACTTC. The genes are TRBV19 and TRBJ2-7; D is unresolved. The CDR3 totals 13 residues. The V gene's germline CDR1 is LNHDA and CDR2 SQIVND (reference sequence). V lost 4 bases to trimming and J lost 6 bases, with 13 bases between them.

Here the CDR3 reads CASQGQGGLAGGIYEQYF. DNA of the CDR3: TGTGCCAGCCAAGGACAGGGTGGACTAGCGGGGGGAATCTACGAGCAGTACTTC. The chain uses TRBV28 and TRBJ2-7; 14 bases are shared with TRBD2. V gave up 8 bases and J gave up 3 bases; unmatched junction bases: 15. Germline-derived CDR1 and CDR2 are MDHEN and SYDVKM. The CDR3 totals 18 residues.

This chain links TRBV6-6 with TRBJ1-1; D perhaps matches TRBD1 (6 bases). Germline V gene lookup returns CDR1 MNHNY and CDR2 SVGAGI (reference sequence). Trimming stripped 5 bases from V and 5 bases from J, with 12 bases between. This CDR3 spans 13 amino acids. As DNA, the CDR3 is TGTGCCAGCAGTAAAAGACAGGAGACTGAAGCTTTCTTT. Protein sequence: CASSKRQETEAFF.

This chain links TRBV6-5 with TRBJ1-1; 9 nucleotides agree with TRBD1. CDR3 size: 14 residues. Germline CDR1 is MNHEY and CDR2 is SVGAGI. After removal of 5 bases from V and 5 bases from J, the junction contained 6 bases not matched to a gene. The CDR3, as DNA: TGTGCCAGCAGTCTCCGGGACAGGGCGACTGAAGCTTTCTTT. Protein product: CASSLRDRATEAFF.

This chain connects TRBV19 to TRBJ1-5; perhaps TRBD1 as D (5 bases). The V and J ends lost 2 bases and 4 bases respectively, with 12 bases between them. This CDR3 contains 15 residues. From germline, CDR1 is LNHDA and CDR2 SQIVND (reference sequence). In DNA form, the CDR3 reads TGTGCCAGTAGTATAACCGGGACGGAGAATCAGCCCCAGCATTTT. Translating it yields CASSITGTENQPQHF. Looking up the rest from reference TRBV19 and TRBJ1-5 gives the full variable domain: DGGITQSPKYLFRKEGQNVTLSCEQNLNHDAMYWYRQDPGQGLRLIYYSQIVNDFQKGDIAEGYSVSREKKESFPLTVTSAQKNPTAFYLCASSITGTENQPQHFGDGTRLSIL.

The table lists this clone with a count of one. The rearrangement uses TRBV5-1 and TRBJ2-2; D unclear. V lost 4 bases, J lost 0 bases, and 13 bases lay in between. The CDR3 loop spans 16 amino acids. Germline assignment: CDR1 SGHRS and CDR2 YFSETQ. DNA for the CDR3: TGCGCCAGCAGCCGGATTCGGGCAGCGAACACCGGGGAGCTGTTTTTT. Translated, it gives CASSRIRAANTGELFF.

This chain connects TRBV30 to TRBJ2-1; maybe TRBD2 (6 bases). CDR3 length equals 12 residues. The V and J ends lost 2 bases and 15 bases respectively, with 17 bases between them. Per germline, CDR1 GTSNPN and CDR2 SVGIG (reference sequence). The CDR3: CAWSPTSSVWFF. The CDR3 DNA follows: TGTGCCTGGAGTCCTACTAGCTCTGTCTGGTTCTTC. The full variable domain, its missing parts supplied by reference TRBV30 and TRBJ2-1, is SQTIHQWPATLVQPVGSPLSLECTVEGTSNPNLYWYRQAAGRGLQLLFYSVGIGQISSEVPQNLSASRPQDRQFILSSKKLLLSDSGFYLCAWSPTSSVWFFGPGTRLTVL.

Points on this clone: This sample also contains other DNA sequences that code for the same CDR3. The V and J genes are TRBV5-1 and TRBJ2-1; D possibly uses TRBD1 or TRBD2 (5 bases each). There are 15 residues in the CDR3. V shed 0 bases and J shed 1 base, with 8 bases lying between them. Germline V gene lookup returns CDR1 SGHRS and CDR2 YFSETQ. In DNA form, the CDR3 reads TGCGCCAGCAGCTTGGTTGGGGGATCCTACAATGAGCAGTTCTTC. It specifies CASSLVGGSYNEQFF.

This clone was recorded once. The CDR3: CASSLKVGTQYF. The CDR3, as DNA: TGTGCCAGCAGCCTCAAAGTCGGGACCCAGTACTTC. The rearrangement links TRBV7-9 to TRBJ2-5, with no clear D. V lost 5 bases, J lost 7 bases, and 11 bases lay in between. This CDR3 has 12 residues. The V gene's germline CDR1 is SEHNR and CDR2 FQNEAQ (reference sequence).

V gene TRBV7-6 combines with J gene TRBJ2-2; 8 nucleotides agree with TRBD2. Trimming cost V 1 base and J 8 bases; bases outside gene matches: 9. In germline, CDR1 is SGHVS, CDR2 FNYEAQ. The CDR3 is 16 residues long. CDR3 nucleotide sequence: TGTGCCAGCAGCTTAGGAGGAAGCGGGGGCGTGGGGGAGCTGTTTTTT. Residues: CASSLGGSGGVGELFF.

The CDR3 sequence: CASTSMGGTDTQYF. The CDR3 DNA reads as TGTGCCAGCACCTCTATGGGAGGCACAGATACGCAGTATTTT. The gene calls are TRBV7-8 and TRBJ2-3; a possible D gene is TRBD2 (5 bases). Trimming took 7 bases from V and 1 from J, leaving 12 bases between them. CDR3 size: 14 residues. Germline V gene data show CDR1 as SGHVS and CDR2 as FQNEAQ.

A few counts support this clone. This chain uses TRBV4-2 with TRBJ1-5; D is unclear. The CDR3 consists of 13 residues. The germline gives CDR1 LGHNA, CDR2 YNFKEQ. The V gene lost 4 bases and the J gene lost 5 bases, with 9 bases spanning the gap. The CDR3 loop is CASSPTWDQPQHF. CDR3 in DNA: TGTGCCAGCAGCCCCACCTGGGATCAGCCCCAGCATTTT.

The CDR3 region is CASSLRTGFNQPQHF. DNA for the CDR3: TGTGCCAGCAGTTTACGGACAGGGTTCAATCAGCCCCAGCATTTT. This chain joins TRBV28 and TRBJ1-5; 8 bases match TRBD1. Losses at the gene ends were 2 bases for V and 3 bases for J; bases not matched to a gene: 3. This CDR3 has 15 amino acids. CDR1 is MDHEN, CDR2 SYDVKM, per germline.

The J gene is TRBJ1-3, the V gene TRBV7-2; D is ambiguous. Trimming cost V 5 bases and J 4 bases, with 12 bases left between them. This CDR3 is built from 14 residues. From germline, CDR1 is SGHTA and CDR2 FQGNSA. This CDR3 is CASSPEGVGNTIYF. The CDR3 DNA sequence: TGTGCCAGCAGCCCCGAGGGCGTCGGAAACACCATATATTTT.

The V gene is TRBV28, the J gene TRBJ2-3; no clear D. V was shortened by 6 bases and J by 3 bases, with 13 bases between the two germline ends. The CDR3 has 14 residues. Per the germline V gene, CDR1 is MDHEN and CDR2 is SYDVKM. The CDR3 reads CASSGWGSTDTQYF. Here the CDR3 DNA reads TGTGCCAGCAGCGGGTGGGGTTCGACAGATACGCAGTATTTT.

The chain has TRBV11-3 and TRBJ1-1, with a weak D call TRBD1 (5 bases). The V gene's germline CDR1 is SGHNT and CDR2 YENEEA. The CDR3 runs to 12 residues. Trimming removed 4 bases at V and 6 bases at J, with 9 bases between. This CDR3 reads CASSSRDSEAFF. The CDR3 DNA reads as TGTGCCAGCAGCTCCCGGGACTCTGAAGCTTTCTTT.

Regarding this clone: This sample also contains other DNA sequences that code for the same CDR3. This rearrangement joins TRBV7-2 to TRBJ1-1; no firm D call. Germline V gene sequence: CDR1 SGHTA, CDR2 FQGNSA. V shed 1 base and J shed 1 base, with 7 bases lying between them. The CDR3 extends over 14 amino acids. Here the CDR3 reads CASSLGPSNTEAFF. CDR3 in DNA: TGTGCCAGCAGCTTAGGACCGTCGAACACTGAAGCTTTCTTT.

J is TRBJ1-5 and V is TRBV10-3; 8 bases are shared with TRBD1. With V trimmed by 4 bases and J by 6 bases, 5 bases remained unmatched. The CDR3 has 14 amino acids. Per germline, CDR1 ENHRY and CDR2 SYGVKD. This CDR3 reads CAISGQGNGQPQHF. The CDR3 nucleotides read TGTGCCATCAGTGGACAGGGGAACGGTCAGCCCCAGCATTTT.